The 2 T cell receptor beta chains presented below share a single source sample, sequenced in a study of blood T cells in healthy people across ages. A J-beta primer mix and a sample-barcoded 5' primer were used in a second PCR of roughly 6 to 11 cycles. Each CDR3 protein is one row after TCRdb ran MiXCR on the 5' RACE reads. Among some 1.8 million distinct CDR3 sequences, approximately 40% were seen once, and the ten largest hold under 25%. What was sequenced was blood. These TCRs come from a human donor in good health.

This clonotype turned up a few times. The CDR3 loop is CASSYSTTPYPYNEQFF. The DNA of the CDR3 is TGCGCCAGCAGCTATTCGACGACCCCTTATCCTTACAATGAGCAGTTCTTC. This chain joins TRBV5-1 and TRBJ2-1, with unresolved D. Germline V gene sequence: CDR1 SGHRS, CDR2 YFSETQ. Between the trimmed V and J ends, which lost 3 bases and 4 bases, there was a span of 20 bases. CDR3 length: 17 residues.

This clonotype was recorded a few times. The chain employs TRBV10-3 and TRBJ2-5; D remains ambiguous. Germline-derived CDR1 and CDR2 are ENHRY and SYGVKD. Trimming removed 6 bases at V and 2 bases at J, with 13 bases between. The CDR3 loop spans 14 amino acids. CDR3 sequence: CAIRPSAAQETQYF. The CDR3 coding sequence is TGTGCCATCAGACCTTCGGCTGCACAAGAGACCCAGTACTTC.